Listed below are T cell receptor beta chains from one sample, sequenced in a study of long-term antiretroviral therapy in people with HIV. Method: immunoSEQ multiplex PCR; TCRdb's copy keeps in-frame clones and lacks some. The sample has roughly 40,000 clones, over 90% seen once; the top ten hold roughly 2.2%. The sample here was unsorted PBMCs, taken roughly 9.4 years after starting antiretroviral therapy. The source is a man between 25 and 39 years old with HIV. Each CDR3 is given with its conserved first and last residue. The order of the fields is J gene, clone size, D gene, V gene, CDR3 DNA, CDR3 protein. The D gene is left open where the match is weak. Rows give clone size only sometimes, using once, few, many, or a class for an expanded clone.

TRBJ2-7 | - | TRBD1 | TRBV5-8 | TGTGCCAGCAGCCCCTGGACAGGAATCGGGTACGAGCAGTACTTC | CASSPWTGIGYEQYF
TRBJ1-3 | once | - | TRBV5-1 | TGCGCCAGCAGACCAGTTAGCTCTGGAAACACCATATATTTT | CASRPVSSGNTIYF
TRBJ2-3 | - | TRBD2 | TRBV5-4 | TGTGCCAGCAGCTTTCCCCCGGGACTAGCAGATACGCAGTATTTT | CASSFPPGLADTQYF
TRBJ2-1 | - | - | TRBV5-4 | TGTGCCAGCAGCTTTTATCTGTCGCAAAGCTCCTACAATGAGCAGTTCTTC | CASSFYLSQSSYNEQFF
TRBJ1-1 | - | - | TRBV6-6 | TGTGCCAGCAGGGGGGACGTCCACGGTGAAGCTTTCTTT | CASRGDVHGEAFF
TRBJ1-6 | - | - | TRBV5-4 | TGTGCCAGCAGCTTTAATTCACCCCTCCACTTT | CASSFNSPLHF
TRBJ2-2 | few | - | TRBV10-1 | TGCGCCAGCAGTGAGTTGCAGGGAGGCGGGGAGCTGTTTTTT | CASSELQGGGELFF
TRBJ2-2 | - | - | TRBV7-3 | TGTGCCAGCAGCTTATTAGCCAACAGGCTCGAACCCGGGGAGCTGTTTTTT | CASSLLANRLEPGELFF
TRBJ1-2 | - | - | TRBV6-6 | TGTGCCAGCAGCTCCCCGAGGGGAGATTATGGCTACACCTTC | CASSSPRGDYGYTF
TRBJ2-2 | - | - | TRBV11-2 | TGTGCCAGCAGCCCCAACGTTGCGGTCACCGGGGAGCTGTTTTTT | CASSPNVAVTGELFF
TRBJ1-1 | - | TRBD1 | TRBV5-4 | TGTGCCAGCTTCCGGGACAGAAACACTGAAGCTTTCTTT | CASFRDRNTEAFF
TRBJ1-5 | - | - | TRBV2 | TGTGCCAGCAGGGACCTTCTCCAGCCCCAGCATTTT | CASRDLLQPQHF
TRBJ1-6 | once | - | TRBV19 | TGTGCCAGTAGTATAACGGCAGGTACGGGTTCACCCCTCCACTTT | CASSITAGTGSPLHF
TRBJ2-2 | - | - | TRBV9 | TGTGCCAGCAGCGTGCAGGAGAACACCGGGGAGCTGTTTTTT | CASSVQENTGELFF
TRBJ1-1 | few | - | TRBV5-5 | TGTGCCAGCAGCTGGGTCGAGGACAGTCACACTGAAGCTTTCTTT | CASSWVEDSHTEAFF
TRBJ2-1 | - | - | TRBV5-1 | TGCGCCAGCAGCTTGCTTAATGAGCAGTTCTTC | CASSLLNEQFF
TRBJ2-5 | - | - | TRBV5-1 | TGCGCCAGCAGCACACAGATAAACCAAGAGACCCAGTACTTC | CASSTQINQETQYF
TRBJ1-6 | - | - | TRBV2 | TGTGCCAGCAGAGTGAGCTCCTATAATTCACCCCTCCACTTT | CASRVSSYNSPLHF
TRBJ2-7 | - | TRBD1 | TRBV7-9 | TGTGCCAGCAGCTCCTTAGACAGGGGGCCCCCCTACGAGCAGTACTTC | CASSSLDRGPPYEQYF
TRBJ1-6 | - | - | TRBV7-2 | TGTGCCAGCAGCTTAGGGGCAGAACGGTATAATTCACCCCTCCACTTT | CASSLGAERYNSPLHF
TRBJ1-2 | - | TRBD1 | TRBV7-6 | TGTGCCAGCAGCACCCAACAGGGGTCGGGTGGCTACACCTTC | CASSTQQGSGGYTF
TRBJ2-7 | - | - | TRBV19 | TGTGCCAGTAGTAAACAGGTTAGCTCCTACGAGCAGTACTTC | CASSKQVSSYEQYF
TRBJ1-3 | - | - | TRBV10-3 | TGTGCCATCAGTGATGCATCCAGGGTCGGAAACACCATATATTTT | CAISDASRVGNTIYF
TRBJ2-1 | - | - | TRBV9 | TGTGCCAGCAGCGTCAGGGGAAGCAATGAGCAGTTCTTC | CASSVRGSNEQFF
TRBJ1-1 | - | - | TRBV7-6 | TGTGCCAGCAGCTCGACCCCTCGGGGGGGATTGAACACTGAAGCTTTCTTT | CASSSTPRGGLNTEAFF
TRBJ2-7 | - | - | TRBV14 | TGTGCCAGCACCTCAAGGCCGGCGGCCTACGAGCAGTACTTC | CASTSRPAAYEQYF
TRBJ1-5 | - | TRBD1 | TRBV19 | TGTGCCAGTAGTTGGGACAGGGTGGATCAGCCCCAGCATTTT | CASSWDRVDQPQHF
TRBJ1-2 | - | TRBD1 | TRBV6-1 | TGTGCCAGCAGTGAAGCGCCGGACAGGGGCTATGGCTACACCTTC | CASSEAPDRGYGYTF
TRBJ2-6 | - | - | TRBV21-1 | TGTGCCAGCAGCAAAACGGGCTCTGGGGCCAACGTCCTGACTTTC | CASSKTGSGANVLTF
TRBJ1-2 | - | TRBD1 | TRBV5-1 | TGCGCCAGCAGCTTACAGGGGGCCTATGGCTACACCTTC | CASSLQGAYGYTF
TRBJ1-2 | - | - | TRBV28 | TGTGCCAGCAGCCCTCAATTCGACTATGGCTACACCTTC | CASSPQFDYGYTF
TRBJ1-2 | - | - | TRBV10-3 | TGTGCCATCAGTGAGTCGTTTTCAGGGAACTATGGCTACACCTTC | CAISESFSGNYGYTF
TRBJ1-2 | - | - | TRBV28 | TGTGCCAGCCGCCCCCGGACAGATCCAGACCGGTATGACGGCTACACCTTC | CASRPRTDPDRYDGYTF
TRBJ1-1 | - | TRBD1 | TRBV5-1 | TGCGCCAGCAGCGGGGGGACAGGATTCATGAACACTGAAGCTTTCTTT | CASSGGTGFMNTEAFF
TRBJ2-1 | - | TRBD2 | TRBV4-2 | TGTGCCAGCAGCCAAGACGGGGGGTCCTACAATGAGCAGTTCTTC | CASSQDGGSYNEQFF
TRBJ1-2 | once | - | TRBV5-1 | TGCGCCAGCAAGGAACAGGGATCTAACTATGGCTACACCTTC | CASKEQGSNYGYTF
TRBJ2-5 | - | - | TRBV7-9 | TGTGCCAGCAGCAATTTTCTAGGCGGGGGCCCCGTCGGGACCCAGTACTTC | CASSNFLGGGPVGTQYF
TRBJ1-5 | - | - | TRBV7-2 | TGTGCCAGCAGCAGGACGGGAAGTCAGCCCCAGCATTTT | CASSRTGSQPQHF
TRBJ1-6 | - | TRBD1 | TRBV30 | TGTGCGTCACCCTCAGACAGGGGGAATTCACCCCTCCACTTT | CASPSDRGNSPLHF
TRBJ1-1 | - | TRBD1 | TRBV7-8 | TGTGCCAGCAGCACCCGGGACAGGGGTTCCCCTGAAGCTTTCTTT | CASSTRDRGSPEAFF
TRBJ1-1 | - | - | TRBV4-1 | TGCGCCAGCAGCCAAGATGCCGGGAGCGAGGGGGACACTGAAGCTTTCTTT | CASSQDAGSEGDTEAFF
TRBJ1-1 | - | TRBD1 | TRBV5-1 | TGCGCCAGCAGCTCGACAGGGGCATTAAGGAGGTTGACTGAAGCTTTCTTT | CASSSTGALRRLTEAFF
TRBJ1-2 | - | - | TRBV10-2 | TGCGCCAGCAGGGGGGATAACTATGGCTACACCTTC | CASRGDNYGYTF
TRBJ1-2 | once | TRBD1 | TRBV5-1 | TGCGCCAGCAGCTCGGGACAGGGAGCCTATGGCTACACCTTC | CASSSGQGAYGYTF
TRBJ1-5 | once | - | TRBV30 | TGTGCCTGGAGTGCGGGAGCAATCAATCAGCCCCAGCATTTT | CAWSAGAINQPQHF